Listed below are T cell receptor beta chains from one sample, sequenced in a study of T cells in Graves' hyperthyroidism and ophthalmopathy. In TCRdb, the multiplex PCR reads were re-called with MiXCR into one record per CDR3 protein. The table records a few hundred thousand distinct CDR3 sequences, 22% of them present only once. The sequenced sample was blood. The source of these receptors is a man in his thirties or forties with Graves' ophthalmopathy. Each CDR3 is given without its conserved first and last residue. A row's size may be missing; if present it is once, few, many or a size class.

v_call: TRBV2
j_call: TRBJ2-2
clone_size: NA
cdr3_aa: ASSEALYGELF

v_call: TRBV5-1
j_call: TRBJ1-2
clone_size: NA
cdr3_aa: ASSRSGTLYGYT

v_call: TRBV4-1
j_call: TRBJ2-5
clone_size: few
cdr3_aa: ASSPQTSGSRQETQY

v_call: TRBV7-8
j_call: TRBJ1-2
clone_size: few
cdr3_aa: ASKGPLGYT

v_call: TRBV28
j_call: TRBJ1-3
clone_size: few
cdr3_aa: ASSSAGTNSGNTIY

v_call: TRBV7-9
j_call: TRBJ2-3
clone_size: NA
cdr3_aa: ASSLGTSGRTRLTDTQY

v_call: TRBV27
j_call: TRBJ2-7
clone_size: few
cdr3_aa: ASSSAGTGSFEQY

v_call: TRBV2
j_call: TRBJ1-6
clone_size: NA
cdr3_aa: ASSEDPGFSHNSPLH

v_call: TRBV19
j_call: TRBJ1-1
clone_size: few
cdr3_aa: ASSFTGTTNMNTEAF

v_call: TRBV11-2
j_call: TRBJ1-1
clone_size: once
cdr3_aa: ASSLGGYYEAF

v_call: TRBV20-1
j_call: TRBJ2-1
clone_size: few
cdr3_aa: SAPVGDYEQF

v_call: TRBV6-1
j_call: TRBJ2-7
clone_size: few
cdr3_aa: ASSRPPGTNYEQY

v_call: TRBV19
j_call: TRBJ1-1
clone_size: few
cdr3_aa: ASKDRQGINTEAF

v_call: TRBV24-1
j_call: TRBJ1-1
clone_size: few
cdr3_aa: ATSEGTGTGNTEAF

v_call: TRBV28
j_call: TRBJ2-1
clone_size: few
cdr3_aa: ASSLGREGSYNEQF

v_call: TRBV7-9
j_call: TRBJ2-7
clone_size: NA
cdr3_aa: ASSLQGPYEQY

v_call: TRBV29-1
j_call: TRBJ1-2
clone_size: NA
cdr3_aa: SVEDRGGYGYT

v_call: TRBV20-1
j_call: TRBJ2-1
clone_size: NA
cdr3_aa: SAEGTSGIHNEQF

v_call: TRBV18
j_call: TRBJ2-3
clone_size: NA
cdr3_aa: ASSPKLAGALTDTQY

v_call: TRBV6-2/TRBV6-3
j_call: TRBJ2-7
clone_size: NA
cdr3_aa: ASKGTSGSFYEQY

v_call: TRBV28
j_call: TRBJ2-1
clone_size: NA
cdr3_aa: ASSQTLAGGL

v_call: TRBV2
j_call: TRBJ2-3
clone_size: many
cdr3_aa: ASSDATDTQY

v_call: TRBV7-2
j_call: TRBJ2-3
clone_size: NA
cdr3_aa: ASSLAGGSDTQY

v_call: TRBV5-1
j_call: TRBJ2-2
clone_size: NA
cdr3_aa: ASIRDRVTNTGELF

v_call: TRBV7-8
j_call: TRBJ2-1
clone_size: few
cdr3_aa: ASSTQVWKQF

v_call: TRBV15
j_call: TRBJ1-5
clone_size: NA
cdr3_aa: ATSRRGSNQPQH

v_call: TRBV19
j_call: TRBJ2-4
clone_size: NA
cdr3_aa: ASNTGTTKGSKNIQY

v_call: TRBV11-3
j_call: TRBJ2-1
clone_size: few
cdr3_aa: ASSPGLAGLNEQF

v_call: TRBV7-3
j_call: TRBJ1-2
clone_size: few
cdr3_aa: ASSLGAGTNLDGYT

v_call: TRBV6-2/TRBV6-3
j_call: TRBJ2-1
clone_size: NA
cdr3_aa: ATWGASGRMRYNEQF

v_call: TRBV11-2
j_call: TRBJ2-1
clone_size: many
cdr3_aa: ASSVGGAGGRYNEQF

v_call: TRBV6-1
j_call: TRBJ1-1
clone_size: NA
cdr3_aa: AGYSQTNTEAF

v_call: TRBV6-2/TRBV6-3
j_call: TRBJ1-4
clone_size: NA
cdr3_aa: ASSKLSTNEKLF

v_call: TRBV29-1
j_call: TRBJ1-2
clone_size: NA
cdr3_aa: SVEDKQGNPYYGYA

v_call: TRBV7-8
j_call: TRBJ2-7
clone_size: many
cdr3_aa: ASSLERGLLTYEQY

v_call: TRBV30
j_call: TRBJ1-6
clone_size: NA
cdr3_aa: AYSKRTADNSPLH

v_call: TRBV28
j_call: TRBJ2-4
clone_size: many
cdr3_aa: ASSWGVSKNIQY

v_call: TRBV5-6
j_call: TRBJ1-2
clone_size: NA
cdr3_aa: ASSIRQGIRDYGYT

v_call: TRBV9
j_call: TRBJ1-1
clone_size: few
cdr3_aa: ASSVEGTGMGTEAF

v_call: TRBV10-3
j_call: TRBJ1-2
clone_size: few
cdr3_aa: AIRDDRGSGYT

v_call: TRBV20-1
j_call: TRBJ2-3
clone_size: few
cdr3_aa: SAYEGGRDTQY

v_call: TRBV12-3/TRBV12-4
j_call: TRBJ2-7
clone_size: many
cdr3_aa: ASSPGLAGTYEQY

v_call: TRBV6-1
j_call: TRBJ1-4
clone_size: NA
cdr3_aa: ASRTGTGEKLF

v_call: TRBV11-2
j_call: TRBJ2-1
clone_size: many
cdr3_aa: ASSLLAGGRAYNEQF

v_call: TRBV5-1
j_call: TRBJ2-3
clone_size: many
cdr3_aa: ASSLQPGLISTDTQY